This passage covers 2 T cell receptor beta chains from one sample sequenced in a study of blood T cell repertoires in COVID-19. The data were produced by immunoSEQ multiplex PCR, yet TCRdb's version contains in-frame clones alone and is incomplete. The sample has under 200,000 clones; 80% to 90% are singletons. Sequenced input: peripheral blood. The source of these receptors is a woman aged 70-85 years with COVID-19, enrolled during active disease.

The chain employs TRBV7-2 and TRBJ2-7; D might be TRBD2 (6 bases). Germline CDR1 reads SGHTA; CDR2 reads FQGNSA. This CDR3 is built from 13 residues. The V gene lost 1 base and the J gene lost 10 bases, with 14 bases spanning the gap. Written as DNA, the CDR3 is TGTGCCAGCAGCTTAGGCGGACGGACTATTCAGTACTTC. It codes for CASSLGGRTIQYF.

This chain uses TRBV11-2 with TRBJ2-2; D gene uncertain. The CDR3 length is 14 residues. V lost 5 bases to trimming and J lost 1 base, with 8 bases between them. CDR1 and CDR2 from the germline V gene are SGHAT and FQNNGV. This CDR3 is CASSPMRNTGELFF. The CDR3 DNA is TGTGCCAGCAGCCCCATGCGGAACACCGGGGAGCTGTTTTTT. Complete variable domain (other parts from reference TRBV11-2 and TRBJ2-2): EAGVAQSPRYKIIEKRQSVAFWCNPISGHATLYWYQQILGQGPKLLIQFQNNGVVDDSQLPKDRFSAERLKGVDSTLKIQPAKLEDSAVYLCASSPMRNTGELFFGEGSRLTVL.